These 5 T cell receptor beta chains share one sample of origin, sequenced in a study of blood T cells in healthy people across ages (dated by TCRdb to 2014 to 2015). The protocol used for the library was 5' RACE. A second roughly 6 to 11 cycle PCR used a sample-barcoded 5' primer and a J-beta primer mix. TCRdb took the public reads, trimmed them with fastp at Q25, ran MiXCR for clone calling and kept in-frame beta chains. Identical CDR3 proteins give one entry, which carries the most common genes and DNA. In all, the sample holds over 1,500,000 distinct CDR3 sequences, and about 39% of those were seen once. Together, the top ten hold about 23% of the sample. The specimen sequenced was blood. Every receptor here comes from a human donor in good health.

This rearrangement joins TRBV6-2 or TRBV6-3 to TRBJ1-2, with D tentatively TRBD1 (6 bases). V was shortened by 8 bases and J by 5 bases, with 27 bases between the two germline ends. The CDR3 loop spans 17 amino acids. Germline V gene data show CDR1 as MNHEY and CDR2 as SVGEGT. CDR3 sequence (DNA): TGTGCCAGCCAACCTCGCTCAGTCCGGACAGACAGATATGGCTACACCTTC. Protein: CASQPRSVRTDRYGYTF.

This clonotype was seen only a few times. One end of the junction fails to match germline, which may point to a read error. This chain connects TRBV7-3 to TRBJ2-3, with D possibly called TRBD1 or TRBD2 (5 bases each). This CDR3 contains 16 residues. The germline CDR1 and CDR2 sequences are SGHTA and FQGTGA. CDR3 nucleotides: TGTGCCAGCAGCTTAAAGGGACCAGGGAGCACAGATACGCGGTATTTT. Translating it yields CASSLKGPGSTDTRYF.

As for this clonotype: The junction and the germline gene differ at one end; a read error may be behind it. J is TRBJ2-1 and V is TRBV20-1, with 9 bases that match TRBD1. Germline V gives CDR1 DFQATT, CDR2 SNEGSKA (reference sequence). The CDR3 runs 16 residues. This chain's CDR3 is CSALILDRGSYNEQFF. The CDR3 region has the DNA TGCAGTGCCCTGATCCTGGACAGGGGTTCCTACAACGAGCAGTTCTTC.

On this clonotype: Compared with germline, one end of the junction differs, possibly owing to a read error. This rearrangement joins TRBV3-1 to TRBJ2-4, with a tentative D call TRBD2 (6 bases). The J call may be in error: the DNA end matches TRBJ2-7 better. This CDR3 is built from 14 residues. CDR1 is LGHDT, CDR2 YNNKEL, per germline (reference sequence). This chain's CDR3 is CTSSQPGLGYEQYF. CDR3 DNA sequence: TGTACCAGCAGCCAACCGGGACTGGGCTACGAGCAGTACTTC.

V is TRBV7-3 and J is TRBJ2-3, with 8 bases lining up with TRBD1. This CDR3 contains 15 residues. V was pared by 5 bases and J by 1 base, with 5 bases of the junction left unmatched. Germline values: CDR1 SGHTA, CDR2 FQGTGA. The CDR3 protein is CASSQTGVGTDTQYF. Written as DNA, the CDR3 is TGTGCCAGCAGCCAGACAGGGGTGGGCACAGATACGCAGTATTTT.